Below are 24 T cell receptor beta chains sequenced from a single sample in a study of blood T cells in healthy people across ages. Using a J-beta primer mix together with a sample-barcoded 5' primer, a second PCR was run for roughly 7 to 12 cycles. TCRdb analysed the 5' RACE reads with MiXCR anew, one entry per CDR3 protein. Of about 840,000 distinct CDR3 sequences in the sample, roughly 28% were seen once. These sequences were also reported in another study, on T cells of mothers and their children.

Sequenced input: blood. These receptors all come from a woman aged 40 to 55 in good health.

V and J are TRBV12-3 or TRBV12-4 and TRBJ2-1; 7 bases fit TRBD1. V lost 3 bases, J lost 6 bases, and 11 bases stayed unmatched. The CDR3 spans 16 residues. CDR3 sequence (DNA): TGTGCCAGCAGTTTTTTGTCACCGCGACAGGGCAATGAGCAGTTCTTC. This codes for CASSFLSPRQGNEQFF.

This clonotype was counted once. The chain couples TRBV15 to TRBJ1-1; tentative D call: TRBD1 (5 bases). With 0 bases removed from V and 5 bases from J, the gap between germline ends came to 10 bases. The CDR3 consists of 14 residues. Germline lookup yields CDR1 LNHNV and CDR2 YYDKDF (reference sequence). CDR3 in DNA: TGTGCCACCAGCAGAGATAACGGGGGAACTGAAGCTTTCTTT. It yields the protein CATSRDNGGTEAFF.

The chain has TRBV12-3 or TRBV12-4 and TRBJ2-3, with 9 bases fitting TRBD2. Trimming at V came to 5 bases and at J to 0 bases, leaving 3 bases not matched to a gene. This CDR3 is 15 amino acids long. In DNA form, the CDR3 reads TGTGCCAGCAGTAGACTAGCGGTAAGCACAGATACGCAGTATTTT. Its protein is CASSRLAVSTDTQYF.

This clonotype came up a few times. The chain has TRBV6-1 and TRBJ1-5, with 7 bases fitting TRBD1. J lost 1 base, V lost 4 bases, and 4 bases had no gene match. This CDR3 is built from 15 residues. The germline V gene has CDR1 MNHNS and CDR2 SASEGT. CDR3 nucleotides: TGTGCCAGCAGTGCAAAGACAGGGAGCAATCAGCCCCAGCATTTT. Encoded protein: CASSAKTGSNQPQHF.

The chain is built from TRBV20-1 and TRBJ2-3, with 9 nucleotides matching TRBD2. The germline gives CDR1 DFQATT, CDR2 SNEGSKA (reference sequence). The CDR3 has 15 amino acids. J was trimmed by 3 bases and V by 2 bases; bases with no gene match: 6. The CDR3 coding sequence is TGCAGTGCTAGAAATAGCGGGAGCCGAACAGATACGCAGTATTTT. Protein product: CSARNSGSRTDTQYF.

CDR3 amino acids: CATSDTRDRYSGYTGELFF. The CDR3, as DNA: TGTGCCACCAGTGATACCCGGGACAGATATTCCGGGTACACCGGGGAGCTGTTTTTT. This chain links TRBV24-1 with TRBJ2-2; 7 bases line up with TRBD1. The germline V gene encodes CDR1 KGHDR and CDR2 SFDVKD. Trimming removed 3 bases from V and 3 bases from J; junction bases left unmatched: 15. CDR3 length equals 19 residues.

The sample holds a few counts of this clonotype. CDR3 in DNA: TGCGCCAGCAGCCGAGGCTGGGGAGTCTACAATGAGCAGTTCTTC. Translation: CASSRGWGVYNEQFF. This chain joins TRBV4-3 and TRBJ2-1, with D possibly TRBD2 on 5 matching bases. Germline V gene data show CDR1 as LGHNA and CDR2 as YSLEER. The CDR3 extends over 15 amino acids. The V end was cut by 4 bases, the J end by 3 bases, with 13 bases between.

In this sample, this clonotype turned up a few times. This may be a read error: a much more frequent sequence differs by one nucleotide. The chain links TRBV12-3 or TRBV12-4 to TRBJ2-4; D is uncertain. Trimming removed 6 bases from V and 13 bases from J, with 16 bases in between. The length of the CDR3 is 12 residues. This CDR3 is CASRTYPNEQYF. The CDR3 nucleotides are TGTGCCAGCAGGACCTATCCCAATGAGCAGTACTTC.

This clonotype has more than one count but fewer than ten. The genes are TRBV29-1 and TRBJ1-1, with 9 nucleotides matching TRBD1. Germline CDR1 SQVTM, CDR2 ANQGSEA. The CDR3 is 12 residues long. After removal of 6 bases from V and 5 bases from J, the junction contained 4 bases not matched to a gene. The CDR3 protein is CSVGQGKTEAFF. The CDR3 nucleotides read TGCAGCGTGGGACAGGGTAAAACTGAAGCTTTCTTT.

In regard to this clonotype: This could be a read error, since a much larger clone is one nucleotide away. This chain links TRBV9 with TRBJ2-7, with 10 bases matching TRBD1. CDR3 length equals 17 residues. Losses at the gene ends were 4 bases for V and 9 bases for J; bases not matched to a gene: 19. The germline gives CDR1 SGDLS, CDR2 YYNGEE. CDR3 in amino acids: CASSPHAGTGAYDGQYF. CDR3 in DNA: TGTGCCAGCAGCCCCCATGCCGGGACAGGGGCCTACGACGGGCAGTACTTC.

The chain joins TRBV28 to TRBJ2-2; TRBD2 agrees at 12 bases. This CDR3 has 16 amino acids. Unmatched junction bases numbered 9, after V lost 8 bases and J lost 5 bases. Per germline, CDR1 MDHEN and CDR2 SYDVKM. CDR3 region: CASRPRLAGGTGELFF. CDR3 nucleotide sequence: TGTGCCAGCCGCCCCCGGCTAGCGGGGGGGACCGGGGAGCTGTTTTTT.

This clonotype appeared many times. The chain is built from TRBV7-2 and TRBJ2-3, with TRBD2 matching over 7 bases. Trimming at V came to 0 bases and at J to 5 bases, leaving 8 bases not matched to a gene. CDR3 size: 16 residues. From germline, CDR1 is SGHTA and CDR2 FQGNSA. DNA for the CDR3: TGTGCCAGCAGCTTAGCGGGAGGGCAGGGAGGAGATACGCAGTATTTT. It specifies CASSLAGGQGGDTQYF.

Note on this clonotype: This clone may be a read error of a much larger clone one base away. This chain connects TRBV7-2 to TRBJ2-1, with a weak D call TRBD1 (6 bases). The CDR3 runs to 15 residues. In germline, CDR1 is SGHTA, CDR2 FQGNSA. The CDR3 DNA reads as TGTGCCAGCGGCTTAGCGACGGGACACGGTAATGAGCAGTTCTTC. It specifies CASGLATGHGNEQFF.

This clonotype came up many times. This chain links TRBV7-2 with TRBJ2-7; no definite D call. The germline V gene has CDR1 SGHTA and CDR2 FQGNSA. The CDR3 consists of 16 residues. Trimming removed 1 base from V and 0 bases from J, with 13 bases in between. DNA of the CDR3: TGTGCCAGCAGCTTAGTATCCACAGCTAGCTCCTACGAGCAGTACTTC. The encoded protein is CASSLVSTASSYEQYF.

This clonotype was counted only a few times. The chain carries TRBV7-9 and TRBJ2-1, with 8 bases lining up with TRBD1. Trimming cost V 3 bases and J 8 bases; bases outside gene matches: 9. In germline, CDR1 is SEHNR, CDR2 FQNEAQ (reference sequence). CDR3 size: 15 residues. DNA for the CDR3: TGTGCCAGCAGCTTTTTCGGGCAGGGGGCCGATGAGCAGTTCTTC. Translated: CASSFFGQGADEQFF.

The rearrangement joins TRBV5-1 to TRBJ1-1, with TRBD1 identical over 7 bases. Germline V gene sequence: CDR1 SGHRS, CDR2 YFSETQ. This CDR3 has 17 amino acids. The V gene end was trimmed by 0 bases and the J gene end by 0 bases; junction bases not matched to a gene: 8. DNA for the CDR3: TGCGCCAGCAGCTTGGACAGGGGAGGGGACTTGAACACTGAAGCTTTCTTT. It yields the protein CASSLDRGGDLNTEAFF.

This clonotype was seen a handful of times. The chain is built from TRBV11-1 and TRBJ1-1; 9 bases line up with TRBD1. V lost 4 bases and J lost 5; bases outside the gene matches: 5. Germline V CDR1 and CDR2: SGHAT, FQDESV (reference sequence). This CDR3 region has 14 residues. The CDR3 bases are TGTGCCAGCAGCTCCTGGGGGACAGGGACTGAAGCTTTCTTT. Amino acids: CASSSWGTGTEAFF.

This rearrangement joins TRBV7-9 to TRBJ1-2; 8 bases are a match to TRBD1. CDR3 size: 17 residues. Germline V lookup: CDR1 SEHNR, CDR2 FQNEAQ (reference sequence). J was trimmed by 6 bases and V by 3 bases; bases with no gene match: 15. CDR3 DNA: TGTGCCAGCAGCTTCCGTCGGATAGTGGACAGGGATGATGGCTACACCTTC. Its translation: CASSFRRIVDRDDGYTF.

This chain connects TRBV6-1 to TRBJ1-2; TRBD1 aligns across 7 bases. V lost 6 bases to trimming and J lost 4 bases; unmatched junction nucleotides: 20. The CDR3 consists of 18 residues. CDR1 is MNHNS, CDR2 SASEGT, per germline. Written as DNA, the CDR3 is TGTGCCAGCAGGGAACAGGGGAGTCTAAGTGGGGCCCTCTATGGCTACACCTTC. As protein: CASREQGSLSGALYGYTF.

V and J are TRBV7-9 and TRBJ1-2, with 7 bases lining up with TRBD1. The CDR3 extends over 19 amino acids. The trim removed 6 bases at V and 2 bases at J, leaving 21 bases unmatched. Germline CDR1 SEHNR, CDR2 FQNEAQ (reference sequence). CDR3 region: CASRRPSGTEHRENYGYTF. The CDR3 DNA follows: TGTGCCAGCAGGCGGCCGTCGGGGACAGAGCATCGTGAAAACTATGGCTACACCTTC. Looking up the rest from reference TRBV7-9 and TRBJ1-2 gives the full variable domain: DTGVSQNPRHKITKRGQNVTFRCDPISEHNRLYWYRQTLGQGPEFLTYFQNEAQLEKSRLLSDRFSAERPKGSFSTLEIQRTEQGDSAMYLCASRRPSGTEHRENYGYTFGSGTRLTVV.

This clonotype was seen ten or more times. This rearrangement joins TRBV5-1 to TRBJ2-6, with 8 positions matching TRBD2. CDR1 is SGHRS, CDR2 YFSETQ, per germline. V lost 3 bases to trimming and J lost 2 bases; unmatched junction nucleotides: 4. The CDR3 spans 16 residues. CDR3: CASSYGGGPGANVLTF. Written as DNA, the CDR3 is TGCGCCAGCAGCTATGGCGGGGGGCCTGGGGCCAACGTCCTGACTTTC.

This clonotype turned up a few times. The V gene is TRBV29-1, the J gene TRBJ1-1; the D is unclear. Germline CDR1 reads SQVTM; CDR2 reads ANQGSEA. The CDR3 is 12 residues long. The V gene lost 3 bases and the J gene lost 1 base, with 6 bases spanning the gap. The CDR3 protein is CSVDHQNTEAFF. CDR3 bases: TGCAGCGTTGACCACCAGAACACTGAAGCTTTCTTT.

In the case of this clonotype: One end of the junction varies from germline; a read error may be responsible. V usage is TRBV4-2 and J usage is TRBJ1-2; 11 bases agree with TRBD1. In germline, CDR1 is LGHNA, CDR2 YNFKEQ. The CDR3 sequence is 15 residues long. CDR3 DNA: TGTGCCGGCAGCCACGTCAGGGACAGGGGGAATGGCTACACCTTC. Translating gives CAGSHVRDRGNGYTF.

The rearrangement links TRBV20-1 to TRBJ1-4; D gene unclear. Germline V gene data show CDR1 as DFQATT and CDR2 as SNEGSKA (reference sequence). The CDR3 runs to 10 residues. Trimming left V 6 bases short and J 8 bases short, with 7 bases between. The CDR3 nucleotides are TGCAGTGCCAGTTGGGAAAAACTGTTTTTT. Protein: CSASWEKLFF.